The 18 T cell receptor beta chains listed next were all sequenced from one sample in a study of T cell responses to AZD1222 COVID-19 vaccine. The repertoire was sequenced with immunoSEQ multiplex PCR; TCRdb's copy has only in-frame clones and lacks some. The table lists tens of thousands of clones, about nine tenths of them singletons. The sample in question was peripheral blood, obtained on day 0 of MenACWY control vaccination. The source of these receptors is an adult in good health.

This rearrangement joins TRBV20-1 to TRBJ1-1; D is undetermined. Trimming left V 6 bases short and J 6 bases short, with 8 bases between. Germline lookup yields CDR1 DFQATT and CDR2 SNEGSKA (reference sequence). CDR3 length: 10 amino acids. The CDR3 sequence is CSARHPEAFF. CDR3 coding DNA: TGCAGTGCCCGCCATCCTGAAGCTTTCTTT.

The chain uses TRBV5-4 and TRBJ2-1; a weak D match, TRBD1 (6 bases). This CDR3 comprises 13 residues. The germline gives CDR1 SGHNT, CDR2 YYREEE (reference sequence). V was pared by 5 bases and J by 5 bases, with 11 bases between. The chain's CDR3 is CASRAGTHNEQFF. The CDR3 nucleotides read TGTGCCAGCAGAGCAGGGACACACAATGAGCAGTTCTTC.

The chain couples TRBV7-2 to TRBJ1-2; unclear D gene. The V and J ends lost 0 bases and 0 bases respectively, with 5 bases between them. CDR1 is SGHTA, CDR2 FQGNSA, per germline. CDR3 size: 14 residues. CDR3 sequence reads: CASSLALANYGYTF. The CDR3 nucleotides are TGTGCCAGCAGCTTAGCGTTAGCTAACTATGGCTACACCTTC.

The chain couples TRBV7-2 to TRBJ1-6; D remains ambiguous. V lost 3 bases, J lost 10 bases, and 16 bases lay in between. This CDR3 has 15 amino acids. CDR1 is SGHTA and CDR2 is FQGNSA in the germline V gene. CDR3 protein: CASSFTPGIDSPLHF. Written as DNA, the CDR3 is TGTGCCAGCAGCTTTACTCCCGGGATCGACTCACCCCTCCACTTT.

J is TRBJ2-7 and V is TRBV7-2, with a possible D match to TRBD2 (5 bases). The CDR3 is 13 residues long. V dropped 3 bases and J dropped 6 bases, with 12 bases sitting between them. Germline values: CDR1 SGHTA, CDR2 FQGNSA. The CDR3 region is CASSFTDSSEQYF. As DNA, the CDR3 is TGTGCCAGCAGCTTTACGGACTCTAGCGAGCAGTACTTC.

CDR3 sequence reads: CASSPLGQSYGYTF. The CDR3 coding sequence is TGTGCCAGCAGCCCACTAGGACAGAGCTATGGCTACACCTTC. The V and J genes are TRBV7-2 and TRBJ1-2, with D perhaps TRBD1 (6 bases). From germline, CDR1 is SGHTA and CDR2 FQGNSA. The length of the CDR3 is 14 residues. Trimming stripped 5 bases from V and 4 bases from J, with 14 bases between. Full variable domain (missing parts from reference TRBV7-2 and TRBJ1-2): GAGVSQSPSNKVTEKGKDVELRCDPISGHTALYWYRQSLGQGLEFLIYFQGNSAPDKSGLPSDRFSAERTGGSVSTLTIQRTQQEDSAVYLCASSPLGQSYGYTFGSGTRLTVV.

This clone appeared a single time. CDR3 DNA sequence: TGTGCCAGCAGCCTCCAGGACGGGGTGAATTCACCCCTCCACTTT. Its translation: CASSLQDGVNSPLHF. The chain is built from TRBV7-2 and TRBJ1-6, with D uncertain. The CDR3 is made up of 15 amino acids. Trimming took 5 bases from V and 7 from J, leaving 15 bases between them. Germline V gives CDR1 SGHTA, CDR2 FQGNSA.

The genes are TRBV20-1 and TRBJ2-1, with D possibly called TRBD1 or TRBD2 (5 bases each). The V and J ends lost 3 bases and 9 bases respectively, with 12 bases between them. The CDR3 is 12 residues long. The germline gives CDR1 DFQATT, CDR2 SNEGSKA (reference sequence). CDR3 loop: CSASLGETEQFF. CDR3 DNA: TGCAGTGCTAGTCTAGGGGAGACTGAGCAGTTCTTC.

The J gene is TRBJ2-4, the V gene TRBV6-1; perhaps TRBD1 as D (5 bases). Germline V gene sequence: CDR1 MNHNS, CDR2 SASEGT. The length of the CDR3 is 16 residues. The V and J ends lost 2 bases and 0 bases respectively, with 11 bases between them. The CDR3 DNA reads TGTGCCAGCAGTGAATGGGGCCTGCTAGCCAAAAACATTCAGTACTTC. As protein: CASSEWGLLAKNIQYF.

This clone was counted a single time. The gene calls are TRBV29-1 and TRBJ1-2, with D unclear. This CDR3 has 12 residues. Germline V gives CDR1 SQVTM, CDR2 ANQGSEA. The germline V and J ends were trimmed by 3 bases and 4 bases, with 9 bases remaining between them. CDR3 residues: CSVDRGSYGYTF. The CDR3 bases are TGCAGCGTTGATAGAGGCAGCTATGGCTACACCTTC.

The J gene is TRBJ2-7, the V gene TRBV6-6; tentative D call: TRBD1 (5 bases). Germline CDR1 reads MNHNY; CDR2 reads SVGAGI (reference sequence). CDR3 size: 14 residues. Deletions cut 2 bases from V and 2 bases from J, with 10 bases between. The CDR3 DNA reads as TGTGCCAGCAGTTACGACGACAGCCCCTACGAGCAGTACTTC. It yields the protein CASSYDDSPYEQYF.

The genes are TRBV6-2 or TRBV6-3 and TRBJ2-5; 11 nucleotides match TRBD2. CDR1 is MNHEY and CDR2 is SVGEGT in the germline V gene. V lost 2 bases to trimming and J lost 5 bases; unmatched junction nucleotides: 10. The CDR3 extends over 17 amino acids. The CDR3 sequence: CASSYHALAGGGETQYF. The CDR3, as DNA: TGTGCCAGCAGTTACCACGCCCTAGCGGGGGGCGGGGAGACCCAGTACTTC.

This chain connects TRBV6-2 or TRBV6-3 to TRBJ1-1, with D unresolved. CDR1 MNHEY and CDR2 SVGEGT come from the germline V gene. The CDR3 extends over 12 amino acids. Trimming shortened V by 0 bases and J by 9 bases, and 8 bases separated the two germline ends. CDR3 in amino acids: CASSYSRGKAFF. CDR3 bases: TGTGCCAGCAGTTACTCGAGAGGGAAAGCTTTCTTT.

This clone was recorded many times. The CDR3 spells CASSVTHQGAETQYF. For the CDR3, the DNA is TGTGCCAGCAGCGTAACTCACCAGGGAGCAGAGACCCAGTACTTC. The chain recombines TRBV9 with TRBJ2-5, with D possibly called TRBD1 or TRBD2 (5 bases each). This CDR3 is 15 amino acids long. Germline CDR1 reads SGDLS; CDR2 reads YYNGEE. V was pared by 1 base and J by 4 bases, with 14 bases between.

DNA of the CDR3: TGTGCCAGCTCGCGGGGACAGGGCAATCAGCCCCAGCATTTT. It yields the protein CASSRGQGNQPQHF. The chain has TRBV18 and TRBJ1-5; 8 bases agree with TRBD1. Germline CDR1 reads KGHSH; CDR2 reads LQKENI. V was pared by 6 bases and J by 2 bases, with 3 bases of the junction left unmatched. The CDR3 contains 14 residues.

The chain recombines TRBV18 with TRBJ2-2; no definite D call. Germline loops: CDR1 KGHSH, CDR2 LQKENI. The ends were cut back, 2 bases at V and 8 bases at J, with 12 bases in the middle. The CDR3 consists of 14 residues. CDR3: CASSPDRNVGELFF. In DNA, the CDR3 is TGTGCCAGCTCACCAGACCGAAACGTGGGGGAGCTGTTTTTT.

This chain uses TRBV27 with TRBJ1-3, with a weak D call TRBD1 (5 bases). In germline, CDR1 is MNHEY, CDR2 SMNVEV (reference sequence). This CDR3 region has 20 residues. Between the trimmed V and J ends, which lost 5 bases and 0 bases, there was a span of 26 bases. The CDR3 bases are TGTGCCAGCAGTATGCATAGGGACGCCCGACCGTTAAACTCTGGAAACACCATATATTTT. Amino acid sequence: CASSMHRDARPLNSGNTIYF.

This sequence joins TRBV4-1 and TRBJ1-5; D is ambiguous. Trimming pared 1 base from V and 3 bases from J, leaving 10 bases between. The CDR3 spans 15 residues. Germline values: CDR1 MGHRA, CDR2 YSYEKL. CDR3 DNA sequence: TGCGCCAGCAGCCAAGTTTCTGAAAACAATCAGCCCCAGCATTTT. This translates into CASSQVSENNQPQHF.